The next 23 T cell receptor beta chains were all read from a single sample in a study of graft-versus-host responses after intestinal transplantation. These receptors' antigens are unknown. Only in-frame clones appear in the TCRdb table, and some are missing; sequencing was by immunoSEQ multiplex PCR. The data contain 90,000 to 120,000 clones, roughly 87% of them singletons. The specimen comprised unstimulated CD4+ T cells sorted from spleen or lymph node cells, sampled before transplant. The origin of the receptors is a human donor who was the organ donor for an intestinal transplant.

CDR3 DNA: TGTGCCAGCAGTCGGGAGAGGGGGCTAAAGACCCAGTACTTC. Its translation is CASSRERGLKTQYF. The chain carries TRBV27 and TRBJ2-5, with D possibly being TRBD1 (7 bases). The CDR3 spans 14 residues. The germline CDR1 and CDR2 sequences are MNHEY and SMNVEV (reference sequence). The V end was cut by 5 bases, the J end by 6 bases, with 16 bases between.

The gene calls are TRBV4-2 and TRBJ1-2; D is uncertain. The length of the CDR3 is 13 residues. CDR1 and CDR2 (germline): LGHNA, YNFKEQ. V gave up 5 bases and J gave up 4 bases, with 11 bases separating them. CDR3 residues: CASSTTTGYGYTF. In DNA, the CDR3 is TGTGCCAGCAGCACAACGACGGGCTATGGCTACACCTTC.

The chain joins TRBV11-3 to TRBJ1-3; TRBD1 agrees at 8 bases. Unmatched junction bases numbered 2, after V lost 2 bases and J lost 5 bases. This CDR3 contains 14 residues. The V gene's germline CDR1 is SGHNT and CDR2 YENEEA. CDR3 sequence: CASSLRTGRNTIYF. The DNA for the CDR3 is TGTGCCAGCAGCTTACGGACAGGGAGAAACACCATATATTTT.

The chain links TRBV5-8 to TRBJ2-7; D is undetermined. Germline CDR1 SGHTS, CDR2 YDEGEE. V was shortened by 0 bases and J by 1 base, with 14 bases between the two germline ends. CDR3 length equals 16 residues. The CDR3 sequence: CASSLALRTASYEQYF. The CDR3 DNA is TGTGCCAGCAGCTTGGCCTTAAGGACCGCGTCCTACGAGCAGTACTTC.

The CDR3 DNA sequence: TGTGCCAGCTCGCCGAGACTAGGTTTGGCCAACGTCCTGACTTTC. Its protein is CASSPRLGLANVLTF. V and J are TRBV6-1 and TRBJ2-6, with TRBD2 as a possible D gene (6 bases). The V end lost 8 bases, the J end lost 6 bases, and 17 bases lay between the germline ends. The length of the CDR3 is 15 residues. Germline V gene sequence: CDR1 MNHNS, CDR2 SASEGT.

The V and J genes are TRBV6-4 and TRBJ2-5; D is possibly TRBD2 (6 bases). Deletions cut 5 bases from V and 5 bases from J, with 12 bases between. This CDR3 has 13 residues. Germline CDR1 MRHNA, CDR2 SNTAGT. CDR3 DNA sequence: TGTGCCAGCAGTTCGGGACTGTGGGAGACCCAGTACTTC. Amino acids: CASSSGLWETQYF.

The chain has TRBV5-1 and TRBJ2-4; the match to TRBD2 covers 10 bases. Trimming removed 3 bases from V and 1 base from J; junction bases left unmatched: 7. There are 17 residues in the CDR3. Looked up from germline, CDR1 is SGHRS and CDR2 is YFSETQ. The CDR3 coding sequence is TGCGCCAGCAGCTCGACCCTAGCGGGAGTGGCCAAAAACATTCAGTACTTC. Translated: CASSSTLAGVAKNIQYF.

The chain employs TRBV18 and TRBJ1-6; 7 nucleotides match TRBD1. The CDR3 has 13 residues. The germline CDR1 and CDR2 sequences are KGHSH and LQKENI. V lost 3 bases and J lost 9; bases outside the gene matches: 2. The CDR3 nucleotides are TGTGCCAGCTCACCCGACAGGGCTTCACCCCTCCACTTT. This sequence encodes CASSPDRASPLHF. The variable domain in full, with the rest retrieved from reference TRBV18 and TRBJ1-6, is NAGVMQNPRHLVRRRGQEARLRCSPMKGHSHVYWYRQLPEEGLKFMVYLQKENIIDESGMPKERFSAEFPKEGPSILRIQQVVRGDSAAYFCASSPDRASPLHFGNGTRLTVT.

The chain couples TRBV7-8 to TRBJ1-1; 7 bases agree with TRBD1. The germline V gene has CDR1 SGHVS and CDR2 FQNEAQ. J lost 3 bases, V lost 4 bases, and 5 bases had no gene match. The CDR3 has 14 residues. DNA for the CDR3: TGTGCCAGCAGCTCGGTAGGGGGCTACACTGAAGCTTTCTTT. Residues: CASSSVGGYTEAFF.

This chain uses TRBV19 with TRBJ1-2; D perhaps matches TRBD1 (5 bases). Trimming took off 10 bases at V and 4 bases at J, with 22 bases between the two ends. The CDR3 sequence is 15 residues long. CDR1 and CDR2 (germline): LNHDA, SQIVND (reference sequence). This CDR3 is CATVVRADSTYGYTF. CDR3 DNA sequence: TGTGCCACTGTCGTAAGGGCCGACAGCACCTATGGCTACACCTTC.

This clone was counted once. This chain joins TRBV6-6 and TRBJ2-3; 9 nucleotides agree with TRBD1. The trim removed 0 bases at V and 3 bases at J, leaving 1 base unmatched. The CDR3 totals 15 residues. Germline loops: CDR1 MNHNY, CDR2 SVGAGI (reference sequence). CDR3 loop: CASSYSGTGTDTQYF. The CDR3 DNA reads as TGTGCCAGCAGTTACTCCGGGACAGGGACAGATACGCAGTATTTT.

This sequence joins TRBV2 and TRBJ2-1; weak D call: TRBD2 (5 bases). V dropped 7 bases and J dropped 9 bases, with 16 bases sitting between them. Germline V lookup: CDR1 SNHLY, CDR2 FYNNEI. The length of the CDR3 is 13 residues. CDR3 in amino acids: CASTTFVEAEQFF. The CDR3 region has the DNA TGTGCCAGCACAACGTTTGTGGAGGCTGAGCAGTTCTTC.

The CDR3 bases are TGTGCCAGCTCACCACCGATCGATACGCAGTATTTT. This encodes CASSPPIDTQYF. The V call is TRBV18, the J call TRBJ2-3; D is undetermined. CDR3 size: 12 residues. CDR1 and CDR2 from the germline V gene are KGHSH and LQKENI. The V and J ends lost 0 bases and 6 bases respectively, with 4 bases between them.

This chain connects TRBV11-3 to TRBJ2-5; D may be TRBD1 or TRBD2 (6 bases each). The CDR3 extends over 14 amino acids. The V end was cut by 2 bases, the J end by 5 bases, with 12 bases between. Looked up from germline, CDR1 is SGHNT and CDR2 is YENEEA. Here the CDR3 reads CASSLTGARETQYF. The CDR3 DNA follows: TGTGCCAGCAGCTTAACGGGGGCGCGGGAGACCCAGTACTTC.

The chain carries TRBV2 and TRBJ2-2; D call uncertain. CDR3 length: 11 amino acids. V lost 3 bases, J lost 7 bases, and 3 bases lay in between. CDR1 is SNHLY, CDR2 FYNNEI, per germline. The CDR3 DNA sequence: TGTGCCAGCAGTGAGAGCGGGGAGCTGTTTTTT. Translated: CASSESGELFF.

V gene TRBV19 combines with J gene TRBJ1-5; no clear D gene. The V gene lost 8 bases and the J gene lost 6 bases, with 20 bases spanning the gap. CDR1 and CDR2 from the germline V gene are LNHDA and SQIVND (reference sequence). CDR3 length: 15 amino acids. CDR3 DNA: TGTGCCAGTCGACATCGGAGCGGAGGAAGTCAGCCCCAGCATTTT. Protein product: CASRHRSGGSQPQHF.

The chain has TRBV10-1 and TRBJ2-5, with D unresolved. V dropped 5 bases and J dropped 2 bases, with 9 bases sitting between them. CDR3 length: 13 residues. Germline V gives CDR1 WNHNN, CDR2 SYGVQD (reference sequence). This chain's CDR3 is CASSPTLQETQYF. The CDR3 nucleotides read TGCGCCAGCAGTCCCACCCTACAAGAGACCCAGTACTTC.

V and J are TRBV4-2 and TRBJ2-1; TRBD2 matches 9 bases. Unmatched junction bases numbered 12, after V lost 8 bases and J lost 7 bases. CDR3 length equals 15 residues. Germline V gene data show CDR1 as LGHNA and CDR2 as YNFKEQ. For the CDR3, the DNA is TGTGCCAGCCGTACTCTAGCGGGGAAAGTGAATGAGCAGTTCTTC. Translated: CASRTLAGKVNEQFF.

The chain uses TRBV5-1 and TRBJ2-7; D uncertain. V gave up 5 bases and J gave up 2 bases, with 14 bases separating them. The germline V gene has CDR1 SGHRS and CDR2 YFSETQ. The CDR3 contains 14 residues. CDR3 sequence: CASRKDDGTYEQYF. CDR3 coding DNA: TGCGCCAGCAGGAAGGACGACGGAACCTACGAGCAGTACTTC.

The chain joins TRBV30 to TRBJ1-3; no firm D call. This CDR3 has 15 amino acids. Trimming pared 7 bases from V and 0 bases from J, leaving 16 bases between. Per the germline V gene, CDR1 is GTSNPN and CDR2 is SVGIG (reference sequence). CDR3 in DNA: TGTGCCTCCACTTTCGCGAAAGTCTCTGGAAACACCATATATTTT. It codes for CASTFAKVSGNTIYF.

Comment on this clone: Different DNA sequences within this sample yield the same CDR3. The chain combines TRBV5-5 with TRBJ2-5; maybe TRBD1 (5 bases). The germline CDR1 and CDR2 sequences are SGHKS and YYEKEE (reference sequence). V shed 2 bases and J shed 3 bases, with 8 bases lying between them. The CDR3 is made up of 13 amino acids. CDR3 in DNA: TGTGCCAGCAGCTTACCAGGGAAAGAGACCCAGTACTTC. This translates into CASSLPGKETQYF.

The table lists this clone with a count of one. The CDR3 DNA sequence: TGTGCCAGCAGTCCGATGGGACAGGGGGGATATGGCTACACCTTC. Residues: CASSPMGQGGYGYTF. V and J are TRBV27 and TRBJ1-2, with 11 positions matching TRBD1. With 5 bases clipped from V and 5 bases from J, the junction kept 7 bases outside the gene matches. The CDR3 has 15 amino acids. Germline lookup yields CDR1 MNHEY and CDR2 SMNVEV (reference sequence).

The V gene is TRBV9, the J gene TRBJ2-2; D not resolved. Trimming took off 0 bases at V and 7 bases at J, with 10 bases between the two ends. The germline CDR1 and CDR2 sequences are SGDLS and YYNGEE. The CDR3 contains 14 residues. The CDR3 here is CASSVAWGNGELFF. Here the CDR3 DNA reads TGTGCCAGCAGCGTAGCTTGGGGAAACGGGGAGCTGTTTTTT. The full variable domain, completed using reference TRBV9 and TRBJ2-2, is DSGVTQTPKHLITATGQRVTLRCSPRSGDLSVYWYQQSLDQGLQFLIQYYNGEERAKGNILERFSAQQFPDLHSELNLSSLELGDSALYFCASSVAWGNGELFFGEGSRLTVL.